This T cell receptor (beta chain) was sequenced for a study of T cell repertoires in cytomegalovirus infection. Study as a whole: It can be stated that public TCR beta signatures indicated CMV infection as well as a matching HLA type. Regarding the study as a whole: Carriers of CMV and the relevant HLA type were discriminated by public TCR beta frequency. Dominant in the ex vivo response were TCR beta clonotypes restricted by HLA-C and specific for CMV.

The germline CDR1 and CDR2 sequences are LGHDT and YNNKEL (reference sequence). The CDR3 sequence is 16 residues long. The ends were cut back, 4 bases at V and 0 bases at J, with 15 bases in the middle. One entry per CDR3 protein results from TCRdb running MiXCR on the reads. The repertoire holds fewer than 700,000 distinct CDR3 sequences, 20% to 30% seen once, with 7% to 9% in the top ten. Concerning this clonotype: As yet, its antigen is unknown.

This chain connects TRBV3-1 to TRBJ1-1; D is perhaps TRBD1 (5 bases). Sequenced sample: CD8+ T cells from PBMCs. The receptor's source is a human donor in good health (CMV status not recorded). Some clones in this sample may be carry-over from other donors' samples. The CDR3 region has the DNA TGTGCCAGCAGCCCCTTCCGCGGGACCGTGAACACTGAAGCTTTCTTT. Translating it yields CASSPFRGTVNTEAFF.